Below are 13 T cell receptor beta chains sequenced from a single sample in a study of blood T cell repertoires in COVID-19. TCRdb's table, derived via immunoSEQ multiplex PCR, lists solely in-frame clones and lacks some. The sample has 260,000 or so clones; around 84% are singletons. The sequenced sample consisted of PBMCs or T cells enriched from blood (not recorded which). These receptors were taken from a woman aged 45-65 years who had recovered from COVID-19.

In this sample, this clone turned up once. The CDR3 here is CAWSRRENNEQFF. The CDR3 nucleotides are TGTGCCTGGAGTAGGCGGGAGAACAATGAGCAGTTCTTC. The chain employs TRBV30 and TRBJ2-1, with 7 nucleotides matching TRBD2. J was trimmed by 5 bases and V by 2 bases; bases with no gene match: 3. Germline V gene data show CDR1 as GTSNPN and CDR2 as SVGIG (reference sequence). This CDR3 spans 13 amino acids.

This chain joins TRBV5-4 and TRBJ1-4; TRBD1 is a possible D gene (6 bases). The germline V and J ends were trimmed by 4 bases and 8 bases, with 18 bases remaining between them. The CDR3 spans 15 residues. CDR1 and CDR2 from the germline V gene are SGHNT and YYREEE (reference sequence). In DNA, the CDR3 is TGTGCCAGCAGCCACAGAGGGAACAGGGAGGAAAAACTGTTTTTT. Residues: CASSHRGNREEKLFF.

The CDR3 DNA reads as TGTGCCAGCAGCTTTGGGGCGAGTCCCTCCTACGAGCAGTACTTC. It is translated as CASSFGASPSYEQYF. The rearrangement links TRBV11-2 to TRBJ2-7; tentatively, D is TRBD1 (5 bases). V was shortened by 3 bases and J by 0 bases, with 12 bases between the two germline ends. The CDR3 is made up of 15 amino acids. The V gene's germline CDR1 is SGHAT and CDR2 FQNNGV. The whole variable domain, remainder taken from reference TRBV11-2 and TRBJ2-7, is EAGVAQSPRYKIIEKRQSVAFWCNPISGHATLYWYQQILGQGPKLLIQFQNNGVVDDSQLPKDRFSAERLKGVDSTLKIQPAKLEDSAVYLCASSFGASPSYEQYFGPGTRLTVT.

The chain combines TRBV11-1 with TRBJ2-7, with D possibly matching TRBD2 (5 bases). Trimming removed 5 bases from V and 2 bases from J, with 16 bases in between. Germline V gives CDR1 SGHAT, CDR2 FQDESV (reference sequence). There are 15 residues in the CDR3. CDR3 sequence reads: CASSRQDLFPYEQYF. CDR3 coding DNA: TGTGCCAGCAGCCGCCAGGACTTATTCCCCTACGAGCAGTACTTC.

The chain is built from TRBV7-9 and TRBJ2-5, with D hard to call. The CDR3 is made up of 12 amino acids. V dropped 6 bases and J dropped 3 bases, with 8 bases sitting between them. Germline CDR1 and CDR2: SEHNR and FQNEAQ (reference sequence). CDR3: CASSYREETQYF. For the CDR3, the DNA is TGTGCCAGCAGTTACCGAGAAGAGACCCAGTACTTC.

The CDR3 DNA follows: TGTGCCAGCAGCACAGGGAGAGTAGGTGAAGCTTTCTTT. It specifies CASSTGRVGEAFF. V usage is TRBV18 and J usage is TRBJ1-1; possibly TRBD1 for D (6 bases). Trimming removed 8 bases from V and 7 bases from J, with 17 bases in between. Germline lookup yields CDR1 KGHSH and CDR2 LQKENI. The CDR3 is made up of 13 amino acids.

The J gene is TRBJ2-2, the V gene TRBV7-2; no reliable D call. The length of the CDR3 is 17 residues. Germline assignment: CDR1 SGHTA and CDR2 FQGNSA. Trimming pared 2 bases from V and 0 bases from J, leaving 13 bases between. CDR3 coding DNA: TGTGCCAGCAGCTTACCCACTTACTACGCGAACACCGGGGAGCTGTTTTTT. It codes for CASSLPTYYANTGELFF. The entire variable domain, with the rest obtained from reference TRBV7-2 and TRBJ2-2, is as follows: GAGVSQSPSNKVTEKGKDVELRCDPISGHTALYWYRQSLGQGLEFLIYFQGNSAPDKSGLPSDRFSAERTGGSVSTLTIQRTQQEDSAVYLCASSLPTYYANTGELFFGEGSRLTVL.

This rearrangement joins TRBV7-2 to TRBJ1-1; D is possibly TRBD1 (5 bases). The germline CDR1 and CDR2 sequences are SGHTA and FQGNSA. There are 15 residues in the CDR3. V gave up 5 bases and J gave up 4 bases, with 17 bases separating them. CDR3 residues: CASSLVGGIGTEAFF. The CDR3 DNA reads as TGTGCCAGCAGCCTCGTGGGGGGGATAGGCACTGAAGCTTTCTTT.

This sequence joins TRBV29-1 and TRBJ1-2; the D is unclear. The CDR3 extends over 14 amino acids. In germline, CDR1 is SQVTM, CDR2 ANQGSEA. The V gene lost 3 bases and the J gene lost 1 base, with 12 bases spanning the gap. Written as DNA, the CDR3 is TGCAGCGTTGACGTCCCGGTCCTTAACTATGGCTACACCTTC. This codes for CSVDVPVLNYGYTF.

The rearrangement joins TRBV14 to TRBJ1-2; no definite D call. Germline CDR1 SGHDN, CDR2 FVKESK. Trimming took 0 bases from V and 6 from J, leaving 11 bases between them. The CDR3 contains 14 residues. The CDR3 DNA reads TGTGCCAGCAGCCAAGACCCCCAGGTTGATGGCTACACCTTC. Protein sequence: CASSQDPQVDGYTF.

The CDR3 spells CASSVGRGHEKLFF. As DNA, the CDR3 is TGTGCCAGCAGTGTTGGCAGGGGGCATGAAAAACTGTTTTTT. The chain recombines TRBV2 with TRBJ1-4; 8 positions match TRBD1. CDR3 length: 14 amino acids. Germline lookup yields CDR1 SNHLY and CDR2 FYNNEI. Unmatched junction bases numbered 4, after V lost 4 bases and J lost 6 bases.

The chain has TRBV7-6 and TRBJ2-5; D not resolved. The germline V gene encodes CDR1 SGHVS and CDR2 FNYEAQ. V was shortened by 6 bases and J by 2 bases, with 4 bases between the two germline ends. This CDR3 spans 11 amino acids. In DNA, the CDR3 is TGTGCCAGCAGACAACAAGAGACCCAGTACTTC. This codes for CASRQQETQYF. Full variable domain (rest looked up from reference TRBV7-6 and TRBJ2-5): GAGVSQSPRYKVTKRGQDVALRCDPISGHVSLYWYRQALGQGPEFLTYFNYEAQQDKSGLPNDRFSAERPEGSISTLTIQRTEQRDSAMYRCASRQQETQYFGPGTRLLVL.

The rearrangement joins TRBV4-2 to TRBJ2-7; tentatively, D is TRBD2 (6 bases). Trimming cost V 1 base and J 0 bases, with 10 bases left between them. This CDR3 has 15 amino acids. Germline V gene data show CDR1 as LGHNA and CDR2 as YNFKEQ. CDR3: CASSQGPSDSYEQYF. The CDR3 DNA is TGTGCCAGCAGCCAAGGGCCTAGCGACTCCTACGAGCAGTACTTC.